This T cell receptor beta chain came from a study of T cells in Graves' hyperthyroidism and ophthalmopathy. The CDR3 covers 11 residues. V lost 8 bases and J 16 bases, leaving 18 bases between the germline ends. The germline V gene encodes CDR1 SEHNR and CDR2 FQNEAQ (reference sequence). The investigators amplified TCR beta CDR3 regions from RNA transcripts. Researchers ran a first-round RT-PCR on the TCR CDR3 using the HTBI primer set. One entry per CDR3 protein results from TCRdb running MiXCR on the multiplex PCR reads. The data show some 300,000 distinct CDR3 sequences, with 15% to 20% seen just once and about 35% held by the top ten.

The sample comprised blood. The TCR originated in a man in his fifties with Graves' ophthalmopathy. J is TRBJ1-3 and V is TRBV7-9, with unresolved D. Here the CDR3 DNA reads TGTGCCAGCGGCGCCGGAAACACCGTGTATTTT. It yields the protein CASGAGNTVYF.